This T cell receptor beta chain was recorded in a study of CD8 T cells in ankylosing spondylitis. Whole-study results and caveats: One TCR beta motif, made up of 7 or 8 highly homologous variants, appeared characteristic of ankylosing spondylitis blood.

Germline V gene data show CDR1 as SGHRS and CDR2 as YFSETQ. Trimming cost V 0 bases and J 5 bases; bases outside gene matches: 2. The CDR3 loop spans 14 amino acids. This clonotype was counted a few times. Its antigen is unidentified. TCRdb independently ran MiXCR on the 5' RACE reads; one entry per CDR3 protein. The profile shows approximately 540,000 distinct CDR3 sequences, roughly 13% of them singletons. Sequencing used blood, either unsorted or a sorted T cell fraction (not recorded which). The chain has TRBV5-1 and TRBJ2-3; 8 bases match TRBD2. The clonotype originates from a male donor with ankylosing spondylitis. The CDR3 DNA reads TGCGCCAGCAGCTTGGGACGGGAGGGAGATACGCAGTATTTT. It specifies CASSLGREGDTQYF.